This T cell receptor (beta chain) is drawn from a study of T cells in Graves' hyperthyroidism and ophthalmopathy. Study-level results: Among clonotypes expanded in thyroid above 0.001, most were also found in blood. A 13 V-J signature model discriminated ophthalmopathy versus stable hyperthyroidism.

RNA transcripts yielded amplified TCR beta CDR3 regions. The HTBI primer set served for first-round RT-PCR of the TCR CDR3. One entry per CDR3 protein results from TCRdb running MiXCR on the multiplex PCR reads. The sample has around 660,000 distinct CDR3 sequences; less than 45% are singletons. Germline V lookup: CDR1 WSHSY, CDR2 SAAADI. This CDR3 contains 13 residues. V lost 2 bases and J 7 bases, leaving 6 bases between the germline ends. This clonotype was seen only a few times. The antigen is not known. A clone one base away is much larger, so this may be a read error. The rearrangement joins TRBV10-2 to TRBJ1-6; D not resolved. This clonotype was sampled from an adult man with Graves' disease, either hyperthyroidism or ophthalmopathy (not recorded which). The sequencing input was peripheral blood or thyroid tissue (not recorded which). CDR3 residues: CASSEDTNSPLHF. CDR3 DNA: TGCGCCAGCAGTGAGGACACAAATTCACCCCTCCACTTT.